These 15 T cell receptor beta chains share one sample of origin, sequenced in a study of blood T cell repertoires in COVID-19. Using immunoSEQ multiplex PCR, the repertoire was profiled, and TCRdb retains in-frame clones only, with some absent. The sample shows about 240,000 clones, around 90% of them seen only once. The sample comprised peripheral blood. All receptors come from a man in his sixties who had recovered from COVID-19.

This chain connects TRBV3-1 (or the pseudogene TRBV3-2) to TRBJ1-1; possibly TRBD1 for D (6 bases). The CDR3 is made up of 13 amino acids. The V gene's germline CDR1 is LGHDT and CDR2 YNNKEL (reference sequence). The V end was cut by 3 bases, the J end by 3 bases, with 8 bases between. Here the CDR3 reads CASSHGQYTEAFF. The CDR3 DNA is TGTGCCAGCAGCCATGGACAGTACACTGAAGCTTTCTTT.

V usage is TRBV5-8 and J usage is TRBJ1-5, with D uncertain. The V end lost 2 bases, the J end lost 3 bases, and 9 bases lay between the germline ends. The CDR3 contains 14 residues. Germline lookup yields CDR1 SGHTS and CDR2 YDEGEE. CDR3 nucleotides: TGTGCCAGCAGCTTTACAGACTACAATCAGCCCCAGCATTTT. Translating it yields CASSFTDYNQPQHF.

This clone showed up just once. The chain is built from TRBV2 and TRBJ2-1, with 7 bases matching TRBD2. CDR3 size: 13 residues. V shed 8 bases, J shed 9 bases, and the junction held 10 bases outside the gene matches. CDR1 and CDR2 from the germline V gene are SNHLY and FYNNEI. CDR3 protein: CASHGSPGGEQFF. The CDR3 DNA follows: TGTGCCAGCCACGGTAGCCCGGGAGGTGAGCAGTTCTTC.

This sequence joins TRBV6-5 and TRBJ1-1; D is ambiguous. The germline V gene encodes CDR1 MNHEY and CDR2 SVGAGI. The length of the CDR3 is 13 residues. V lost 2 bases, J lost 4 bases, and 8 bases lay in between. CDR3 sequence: CASSYREFTEAFF. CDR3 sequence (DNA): TGTGCCAGCAGTTACCGCGAGTTCACTGAAGCTTTCTTT.

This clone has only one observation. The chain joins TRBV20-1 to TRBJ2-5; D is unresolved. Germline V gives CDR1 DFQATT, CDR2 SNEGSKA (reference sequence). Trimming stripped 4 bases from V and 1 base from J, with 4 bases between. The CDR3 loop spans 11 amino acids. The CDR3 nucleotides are TGCAGTGCTACTCCCCAAGAGACCCAGTACTTC. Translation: CSATPQETQYF.

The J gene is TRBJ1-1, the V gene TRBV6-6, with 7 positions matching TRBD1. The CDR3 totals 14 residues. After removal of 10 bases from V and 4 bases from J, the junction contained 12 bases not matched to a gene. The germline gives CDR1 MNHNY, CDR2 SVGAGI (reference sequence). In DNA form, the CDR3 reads TGTGCCACCACGAGGGACAGCAGTGGCACTGAAGCTTTCTTT. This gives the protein CATTRDSSGTEAFF.

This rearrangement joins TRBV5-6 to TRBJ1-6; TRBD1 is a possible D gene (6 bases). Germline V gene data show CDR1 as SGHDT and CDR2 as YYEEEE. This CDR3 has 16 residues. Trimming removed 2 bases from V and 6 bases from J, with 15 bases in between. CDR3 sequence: CASSFAGGVVNSPLHF. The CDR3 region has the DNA TGTGCCAGCAGCTTTGCGGGGGGCGTCGTTAATTCACCCCTCCACTTT.

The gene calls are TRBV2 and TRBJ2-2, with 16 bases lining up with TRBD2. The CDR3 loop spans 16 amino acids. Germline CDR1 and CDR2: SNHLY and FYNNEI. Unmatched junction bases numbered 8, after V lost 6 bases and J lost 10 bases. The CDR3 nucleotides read TGTGCCAGCAGGTCCGGGACTAGCGGGGGGGGTGTGGAGCTGTTTTTT. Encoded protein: CASRSGTSGGGVELFF.

The CDR3 protein is CASSRDRPELNTEAFF. For the CDR3, the DNA is TGTGCCAGCAGCAGAGACAGGCCCGAATTGAACACTGAAGCTTTCTTT. The rearrangement uses TRBV2 and TRBJ1-1; D possibly corresponds to TRBD1 (6 bases). The CDR3 spans 16 residues. Trimming took 6 bases from V and 0 from J, leaving 17 bases between them. Germline V gene lookup returns CDR1 SNHLY and CDR2 FYNNEI.

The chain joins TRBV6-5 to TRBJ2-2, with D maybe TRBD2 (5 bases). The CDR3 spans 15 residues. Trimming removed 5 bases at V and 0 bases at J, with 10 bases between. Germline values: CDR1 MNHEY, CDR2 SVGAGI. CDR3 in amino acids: CASSSRGSNTGELFF. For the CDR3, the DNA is TGTGCCAGCAGTAGTCGGGGATCGAACACCGGGGAGCTGTTTTTT.

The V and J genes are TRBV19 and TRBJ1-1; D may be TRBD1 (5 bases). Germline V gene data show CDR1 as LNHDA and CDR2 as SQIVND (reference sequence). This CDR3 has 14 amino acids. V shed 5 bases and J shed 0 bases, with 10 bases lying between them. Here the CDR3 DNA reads TGTGCCAGTAGTGCGCCGGACATGAACACTGAAGCTTTCTTT. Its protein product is CASSAPDMNTEAFF.

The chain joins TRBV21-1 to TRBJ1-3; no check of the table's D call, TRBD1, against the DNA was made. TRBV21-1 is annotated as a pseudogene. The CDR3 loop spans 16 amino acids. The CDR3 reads CASSKRDRPRGNTIYF. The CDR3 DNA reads TGTGCCAGCAGCAAAAGAGACAGGCCGAGGGGAAACACCATATATTTT.

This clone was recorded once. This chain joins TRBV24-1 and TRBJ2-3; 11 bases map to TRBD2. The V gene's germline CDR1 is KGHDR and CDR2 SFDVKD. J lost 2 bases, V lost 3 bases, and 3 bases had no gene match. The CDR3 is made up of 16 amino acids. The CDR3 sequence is CATSDTSGGATDTQYF. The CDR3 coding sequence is TGTGCCACCAGTGATACTAGCGGGGGAGCCACAGATACGCAGTATTTT.

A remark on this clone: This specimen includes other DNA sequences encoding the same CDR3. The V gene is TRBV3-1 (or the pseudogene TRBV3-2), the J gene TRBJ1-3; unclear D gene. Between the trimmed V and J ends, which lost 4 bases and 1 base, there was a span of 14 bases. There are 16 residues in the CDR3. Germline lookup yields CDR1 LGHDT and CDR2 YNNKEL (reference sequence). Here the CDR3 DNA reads TGTGCCAGCAGCCCTCAGACGGGGAGTTCTGGAAACACCATATATTTT. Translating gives CASSPQTGSSGNTIYF.

The CDR3 bases are TGTGCCAGTAGTATTAGGAGGGACCTTATGAACACTGAAGCTTTCTTT. Residues: CASSIRRDLMNTEAFF. This chain connects TRBV19 to TRBJ1-1; a possible D gene is TRBD1 (5 bases). CDR1 and CDR2 from the germline V gene are LNHDA and SQIVND (reference sequence). V was clipped by 3 bases and J by 0 bases, with 14 bases between them. CDR3 length equals 16 residues.